Listed here are 9 T cell receptor beta chains from one sample, sequenced in a study of CD8 T cells in Susac syndrome. After extraction with the RNeasy kit, roughly 0.45 to 1 ug of the RNA was reverse transcribed using random hexamers. TCRdb ran MiXCR on the immunoSEQ multiplex PCR reads and lists one entry per CDR3 protein. Of 150,000 to 190,000 distinct CDR3 sequences listed, about 95% were seen once; the top ten hold 0.16%. What was sequenced was CD4+ T cells from PBMCs. These receptor sequences come from a human donor with Susac syndrome.

This clonotype appeared a single time. The rearrangement uses TRBV12-3 or TRBV12-4 and TRBJ2-2; perhaps TRBD2 as D (6 bases). This CDR3 comprises 15 residues. V lost 8 bases and J lost 7, with 20 bases in between. The CDR3 loop is CASRSERGANGELFF. As DNA, the CDR3 is TGTGCCAGCCGGAGTGAGCGCGGGGCCAACGGGGAGCTGTTTTTT.

The rearrangement links TRBV5-1 to TRBJ1-6, with TRBD1 matching 7 bases. Losses at the gene ends were 4 bases for V and 10 bases for J; bases not matched to a gene: 11. The CDR3 covers 15 residues. Germline CDR1 is SGHRS and CDR2 is YFSETQ. The CDR3 reads CASSRSGQDGSPLHF. CDR3 bases: TGCGCCAGCAGCCGCTCAGGACAGGATGGATCACCCCTCCACTTT.

The chain combines TRBV6-5 with TRBJ2-3; D not resolved. Germline CDR1 is MNHEY and CDR2 is SVGAGI. CDR3 length: 13 residues. V gave up 0 bases and J gave up 6 bases, with 7 bases separating them. The CDR3 loop is CASSYSRMDTQYF. The CDR3 DNA is TGTGCCAGCAGTTACTCCCGTATGGATACGCAGTATTTT.

The rearrangement joins TRBV29-1 to TRBJ2-5; D may correspond to TRBD1 or TRBD2 (5 bases each). Germline CDR1 reads SQVTM; CDR2 reads ANQGSEA. The CDR3 is 12 amino acids. Between the trimmed V and J ends, which lost 1 base and 5 bases, there was a span of 8 bases. CDR3 protein: CSVEVGRETQYF. CDR3 sequence (DNA): TGCAGCGTTGAAGTGGGACGGGAGACCCAGTACTTC.

This clonotype was detected once. The rearrangement links TRBV12-3 or TRBV12-4 to TRBJ1-4; D ambiguous. CDR3 length: 11 residues. Trimming took 6 bases from V and 8 from J, leaving 7 bases between them. DNA of the CDR3: TGTGCCAGCAGAGACCGAGAAAAACTGTTTTTT. Its translation is CASRDREKLFF.

The chain links TRBV5-6 to TRBJ1-1; unclear D gene. CDR1 SGHDT and CDR2 YYEEEE come from the germline V gene. This CDR3 has 14 amino acids. V lost 0 bases to trimming and J lost 4 bases, with 10 bases between them. CDR3 nucleotide sequence: TGTGCCAGCAGCTTGGTCGGGGTGGTCACTGAAGCTTTCTTT. It encodes CASSLVGVVTEAFF.

The genes are TRBV11-2 and TRBJ2-6, with 8 bases matching TRBD1. Per the germline V gene, CDR1 is SGHAT and CDR2 is FQNNGV. V lost 3 bases to trimming and J lost 3 bases; unmatched junction nucleotides: 7. The CDR3 sequence is 17 residues long. As DNA, the CDR3 is TGTGCCAGCAGCTTGACAGGGGCGGGTGGTGGGGCCAACGTCCTGACTTTC. It codes for CASSLTGAGGGANVLTF.

V usage is TRBV7-2 and J usage is TRBJ2-7, with 7 bases matching TRBD2. V trimming: 1 base; J trimming: 2 bases; junction bases outside the gene matches: 2. The V gene's germline CDR1 is SGHTA and CDR2 FQGNSA. This CDR3 is built from 14 residues. CDR3 DNA sequence: TGTGCCAGCAGCTTAGTCGGGACTACCTACGAGCAGTACTTC. Its protein product is CASSLVGTTYEQYF.

This clonotype has just one count. This chain connects TRBV29-1 to TRBJ2-7; perhaps TRBD2 as D (6 bases). The CDR3 extends over 12 amino acids. V was trimmed by 4 bases and J by 3 bases, leaving 10 bases between them. CDR1 and CDR2 (germline): SQVTM, ANQGSEA. The CDR3 DNA is TGCAGCGTTGTTCGCGGGGACTACGAGCAGTACTTC. Translated, it gives CSVVRGDYEQYF.